The T cell receptor beta chain under discussion was sequenced for a study of blood T cell repertoires in COVID-19 (dated by TCRdb to the early 2020s). With respect to the entire study: Samples covering the acute and convalescent phases of COVID-19 were provided by collaborators in the United States, Italy and Spain. The prospective study material was composed of cDNA or gDNA derived from T cells, B-cell-depleted T cells, or PBMCs. The dataset comprised deeply sampled blood TCRbeta repertoires from subjects exposed to, actively infected with, or recovered from COVID-19. A freely available public database, intended as a resource for researchers studying the immune response to SARS-CoV-2, is where the repertoires were released. The samples were drawn from the first 160 participants of the ongoing ImmuneRACE study and from 1,254 subjects provided by 6 global collaborators. Nearly every sample came with metadata listing a de-identified subject ID, COVID-19 status, age in years and sex. Where available, HLA class I and class II types were obtained from metadata supplied by the sample provider rather than from assay-based typing.

Broad study findings and their caveats: The quantity of clinical and demographic metadata differed by source and by participant and was supplied without curation.

As for this clone: There is no known antigen for this receptor. The input lacks base qualities; no much larger clone sits a single base away.

TCRbeta CDR3 regions were amplified from genomic DNA by means of the immunoSEQ Assay, a bias-controlled multiplex PCR. For the original study's pipeline: The number of nucleated cells in each sample was estimated by amplification of reference gene primers within the assay. Sequence reads were collapsed and filtered to measure the absolute abundance of every unique TCRbeta CDR3 rearrangement. For each sample, productive Simpson clonality was calculated as the square root of Simpson's diversity index across productive rearrangements. Held by TCRdb, this immuneACCESS table contains in-frame sequences only and omits some clones. Under half of the omission traces to an unresolved V gene where checked; the cause of the rest is unknown. Clonal size and the V and J genes are those of that table, whereas D and trimming came from the DNA. This sample lists roughly 100,000 clones; roughly four fifths were detected once. The top ten constitute 3.3% of the sample.

Whole blood was collected in K2EDTA tubes by collaborating institutions according to the institutions' own protocols. For TCRbeta analysis, collaborator samples were shipped as frozen whole blood, as isolated PBMCs, or as DNA extracted from either sample type. The specimen was peripheral blood. The sequence was obtained from a woman of 80 years or more with active or convalescent COVID-19.

The DNA sequence is as follows: TGTGCCAGCGCGCCAGGAGAGACCCAGTACTTC. This translates into CASAPGETQYF. The V and J segments used are TRBV7-9 and TRBJ2-5, with no reliable assignment of the D segment. Taken from cysteine to phenylalanine, the CDR3 has 11 residues. CDR3 DNA is the only sequence kept; it has 33 bases, read in frame from the first base. CDR1 and CDR2 are drawn from the germline V gene (reference sequence): SEHNR, FQNEAQ. V is cut by 8 bases and J by 4 bases, and the space between the germline ends is 8 bases.